Below, 21 T cell receptor beta chains from the same sample are listed, as sequenced in a study of T cells in Graves' hyperthyroidism and ophthalmopathy. Regions amplified from RNA transcripts were the TCR beta CDR3 regions. RT-PCR in the first round (using the HTBI primer set) targeted the TCR CDR3. TCRdb passed the multiplex PCR reads through MiXCR, listing each CDR3 protein once. The table has about 400,000 distinct CDR3 sequences, over 11% seen once; the top ten hold around 30%. The sequenced sample consisted of blood. The receptor set was obtained from a man in his forties or fifties with Graves' ophthalmopathy.

In its sample, this clonotype was seen a few times. V is TRBV19 and J is TRBJ2-2, with D perhaps TRBD2 (6 bases). Germline V CDR1 and CDR2: LNHDA, SQIVND (reference sequence). V was pared by 6 bases and J by 5 bases, with 22 bases between. This CDR3 comprises 17 residues. The CDR3 coding sequence is TGTGCCAGTAGCCCGCCGCCCGGGAGAAAAAGGACCGGGGAGCTGTTTTTT. This encodes CASSPPPGRKRTGELFF.

Note on this clonotype: A read error may explain this, as a much larger clone is one base away. The rearrangement links TRBV24-1 to TRBJ2-1, with D maybe TRBD1 (5 bases). Germline CDR1 reads KGHDR; CDR2 reads SFDVKD. The CDR3 covers 16 residues. The germline V and J ends were trimmed by 4 bases and 3 bases, with 15 bases remaining between them. The CDR3 region is CATSDHHRRDYNEQFF. CDR3 DNA: TGTGCCACCAGTGACCACCACAGGAGAGACTACAATGAGCAGTTCTTC.

This clonotype has just a few counts. The CDR3 coding sequence is TGTGCCAGCACCCAGAGGGGGGGGCCGACCGGGGAGCTGTTTTTT. It translates to CASTQRGGPTGELFF. The chain links TRBV12-3 or TRBV12-4 to TRBJ2-2, with a weak D call TRBD2 (7 bases). The CDR3 covers 15 residues. V was shortened by 7 bases and J by 5 bases, with 17 bases between the two germline ends.

Ten or more counts support this clonotype. The chain couples TRBV27 to TRBJ2-7, with 14 bases that match TRBD2. Germline lookup yields CDR1 MNHEY and CDR2 SMNVEV (reference sequence). The CDR3 runs to 15 residues. The J segment lost 5 bases and the V segment lost 6 bases, leaving 6 bases of the junction unmatched. Here the CDR3 reads CASRGGLAGGHEQYF. Here the CDR3 DNA reads TGTGCCAGCAGAGGCGGACTAGCGGGAGGACACGAGCAGTACTTC.

The chain has TRBV24-1 and TRBJ2-6; D not resolved. The CDR3 runs to 15 residues. The germline V gene encodes CDR1 KGHDR and CDR2 SFDVKD. With 3 bases removed from V and 4 bases from J, the gap between germline ends came to 9 bases. CDR3 amino acids: CATSDAQSGANVLTF. DNA of the CDR3: TGTGCCACCAGTGATGCACAGTCGGGGGCCAACGTCCTGACTTTC.

The chain carries TRBV27 and TRBJ2-7, with no clear D. CDR1 and CDR2 (germline): MNHEY, SMNVEV (reference sequence). The CDR3 is 15 residues long. The germline V and J ends were trimmed by 0 bases and 3 bases, with 12 bases remaining between them. The CDR3 reads CASSLSTEDSYEQYF. The CDR3 DNA is TGTGCCAGCAGTTTATCGACCGAGGATAGCTACGAGCAGTACTTC.

In this sample, this clonotype turned up many times. The chain couples TRBV30 to TRBJ2-5; tentatively, D is TRBD2 (6 bases). The CDR3 is made up of 12 amino acids. Trimming took 7 bases from V and 5 from J, leaving 14 bases between them. Germline V CDR1 and CDR2: GTSNPN, SVGIG (reference sequence). The CDR3 DNA reads TGTGCCTTCTCACCGGGGGTGGAGACCCAGTACTTC. It translates to CAFSPGVETQYF.

This clonotype appeared a few times. At one boundary the junction diverges from the germline segment, which might be a read error. The gene calls are TRBV7-9 and TRBJ2-3, with 14 bases that match TRBD2. The germline CDR1 and CDR2 sequences are SEHNR and FQNEAQ (reference sequence). This CDR3 has 18 residues. In DNA, the CDR3 is TGTGCCAGCAGCGAACCTCGAGGGACTAGCGGGAGAACAGATGCGCAGTATTTT. This encodes CASSEPRGTSGRTDAQYF.

This clonotype was counted between two and nine times. The CDR3 loop is CASSLMAQGMDSGNTIYF. The CDR3 DNA reads as TGTGCCAGCAGTTTAATGGCGCAGGGGATGGACTCTGGAAACACCATATATTTT. The V call is TRBV28, the J call TRBJ1-3, with D possibly being TRBD1 (6 bases). The CDR3 runs to 18 residues. CDR1 and CDR2 from the germline V gene are MDHEN and SYDVKM. V was trimmed by 2 bases and J by 0 bases, leaving 17 bases between them.

This clonotype was seen at least ten times. The V gene is TRBV5-1, the J gene TRBJ1-1; maybe TRBD1 (5 bases). The V gene's germline CDR1 is SGHRS and CDR2 YFSETQ. Trimming took 2 bases from V and 5 from J, leaving 13 bases between them. The CDR3 contains 14 residues. The chain's CDR3 is CASSFEGSQTEAFF. Written as DNA, the CDR3 is TGCGCCAGCAGCTTTGAGGGGAGCCAGACTGAAGCTTTCTTT.

This clonotype was seen a handful of times. The rearrangement links TRBV28 to TRBJ1-5, with a possible D match to TRBD1 (5 bases). The germline V gene has CDR1 MDHEN and CDR2 SYDVKM. V was clipped by 7 bases and J by 3 bases, with 16 bases between them. The CDR3 runs 15 residues. This CDR3 reads CASTPRTLLNQPQHF. CDR3 nucleotides: TGTGCCAGCACCCCTCGGACACTTCTCAATCAGCCCCAGCATTTT.

In its sample, this clonotype was seen a few times. The chain employs TRBV7-2 and TRBJ2-1; D not certain. The CDR3 length is 15 residues. Germline CDR1 and CDR2: SGHTA and FQGNSA. The V and J ends lost 9 bases and 4 bases respectively, with 19 bases between them. CDR3: CASSIRLPAYNEQFF. As DNA, the CDR3 is TGTGCCAGTAGTATAAGACTCCCAGCTTACAATGAGCAGTTCTTC.

The rearrangement joins TRBV6-1 to TRBJ2-7; D call uncertain. The CDR3 contains 15 residues. V lost 0 bases and J 1 base, leaving 10 bases between the germline ends. Germline-derived CDR1 and CDR2 are MNHNS and SASEGT. DNA of the CDR3: TGTGCCAGCAGTGAAGCTATAGACGGATCCTACGAGCAGTACTTC. It translates to CASSEAIDGSYEQYF.

This clonotype showed up just a few times. This chain links TRBV9 with TRBJ1-2; the D gene is possibly TRBD1 (6 bases). V was shortened by 2 bases and J by 3 bases, with 17 bases between the two germline ends. The CDR3 has 16 residues. Germline V gene data show CDR1 as SGDLS and CDR2 as YYNGEE. The CDR3 is CASSVAGTQDHYGYTF. The DNA for the CDR3 is TGTGCCAGCAGCGTCGCCGGGACACAGGATCACTATGGCTACACCTTC. The full variable domain, rest sourced from reference TRBV9 and TRBJ1-2, is DSGVTQTPKHLITATGQRVTLRCSPRSGDLSVYWYQQSLDQGLQFLIQYYNGEERAKGNILERFSAQQFPDLHSELNLSSLELGDSALYFCASSVAGTQDHYGYTFGSGTRLTVV.

This chain's CDR3 is CASSIPRREQYF. The CDR3 nucleotides read TGTGCCAGTAGTATACCCAGGCGCGAGCAGTACTTC. V and J are TRBV19 and TRBJ2-7; D is undetermined. The ends were cut back, 2 bases at V and 6 bases at J, with 8 bases in the middle. CDR1 is LNHDA and CDR2 is SQIVND in the germline V gene (reference sequence). CDR3 length equals 12 residues.

This sequence joins TRBV10-2 and TRBJ1-5; D gene unclear. Germline CDR1 WSHSY, CDR2 SAAADI. V dropped 0 bases and J dropped 6 bases, with 15 bases sitting between them. This CDR3 has 16 residues. In DNA, the CDR3 is TGCGCCAGCAGTGAGTCAGACGGGAGATTAATTCAGCCCCAGCATTTT. Translated: CASSESDGRLIQPQHF.

The J gene is TRBJ2-1, the V gene TRBV12-3 or TRBV12-4, with 13 bases identical to TRBD2. V lost 5 bases to trimming and J lost 11 bases; unmatched junction nucleotides: 6. This CDR3 is 14 amino acids long. CDR3 sequence reads: CASSILGTSGKQFF. The CDR3 nucleotides are TGTGCCAGCAGTATACTAGGGACTAGCGGGAAGCAGTTCTTC.

This clonotype was found many times. J is TRBJ2-7 and V is TRBV7-9; D is unresolved. The length of the CDR3 is 14 residues. V gave up 0 bases and J gave up 2 bases, with 8 bases separating them. The germline CDR1 and CDR2 sequences are SEHNR and FQNEAQ (reference sequence). CDR3 DNA sequence: TGTGCCAGCAGCTTAGCGGCCAACCCCTACGAGCAGTACTTC. Translation gives CASSLAANPYEQYF.

This clonotype was detected only a few times. The chain is built from TRBV19 and TRBJ1-2, with D uncertain. CDR3 length: 13 amino acids. Deletions cut 8 bases from V and 3 bases from J, with 13 bases between. Germline-derived CDR1 and CDR2 are LNHDA and SQIVND (reference sequence). The DNA of the CDR3 is TGTGCCAGTCTTTATCCAGACCACTATGGCTACACCTTC. This translates into CASLYPDHYGYTF. Based on the CDR3 plus reference TRBV19 and TRBJ1-2, the full variable domain is DGGITQSPKYLFRKEGQNVTLSCEQNLNHDAMYWYRQDPGQGLRLIYYSQIVNDFQKGDIAEGYSVSREKKESFPLTVTSAQKNPTAFYLCASLYPDHYGYTFGSGTRLTVV.

This clonotype came up many times. The V call is TRBV7-9, the J call TRBJ1-1; 9 nucleotides line up with TRBD1. V gave up 4 bases and J gave up 3 bases; unmatched junction bases: 15. This CDR3 is built from 18 residues. Germline V gene data show CDR1 as SEHNR and CDR2 as FQNEAQ (reference sequence). The CDR3 coding sequence is TGTGCCAGCAGCTCCTACCATATGAGGACAGGGGCGTACACTGAAGCTTTCTTT. Its translation: CASSSYHMRTGAYTEAFF.

The chain links TRBV28 to TRBJ1-1; no definite D call. The CDR3 has 12 residues. Per the germline V gene, CDR1 is MDHEN and CDR2 is SYDVKM. Trimming removed 3 bases at V and 8 bases at J, with 10 bases between. Here the CDR3 reads CASSLQHGEAFF. The CDR3, as DNA: TGTGCCAGCAGTTTGCAGCACGGGGAAGCTTTCTTT.